This TCR beta chain is drawn from a study of technical replicates of blood from several donors. Germline trimming cut 5 bases from V and 4 bases from J; bases unmatched to any gene: 13. CDR1 is SGHAT, CDR2 FQNNGV, per germline. The CDR3 loop spans 16 amino acids. Sequencing was performed with immunoSEQ multiplex PCR; in TCRdb, only in-frame clones are kept and a portion is missing. This table holds fewer than 100,000 clones, about 97% found once. The specimen sequenced was T cells isolated from PBMCs. The chain is built from TRBV11-2 and TRBJ2-5; 7 bases map to TRBD1. The sequence was obtained from a human donor in good health. The CDR3 reads CASSPMGQFGGETQYF. The CDR3 DNA follows: TGTGCCAGCAGCCCCATGGGACAGTTTGGAGGAGAGACCCAGTACTTC.